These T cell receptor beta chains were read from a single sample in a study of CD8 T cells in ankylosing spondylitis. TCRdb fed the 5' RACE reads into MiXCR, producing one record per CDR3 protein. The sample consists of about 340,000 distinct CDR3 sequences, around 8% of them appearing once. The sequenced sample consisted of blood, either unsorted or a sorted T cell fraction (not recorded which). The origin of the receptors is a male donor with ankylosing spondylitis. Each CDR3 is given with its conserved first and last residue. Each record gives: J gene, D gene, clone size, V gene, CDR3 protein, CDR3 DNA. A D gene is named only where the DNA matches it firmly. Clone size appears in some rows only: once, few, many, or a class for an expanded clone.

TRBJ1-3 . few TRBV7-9 CSSSLWGGNTIYF TGTTCCAGCAGCTTATGGGGGGGAAACACCATATATTTT
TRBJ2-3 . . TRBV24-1 CATRTATDTQYF TGTGCCACCAGAACCGCCACAGATACGCAGTATTTT
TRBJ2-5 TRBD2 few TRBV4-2 CASSQDWGGSGGTQYF TGTGCCAGCAGCCAAGATTGGGGCGGTAGCGGGGGTACCCAGTACTTC
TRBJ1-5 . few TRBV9 CASSVGGYSNQPQHF TGTGCCAGCAGCGTCGGAGGCTATAGCAATCAGCCCCAGCATTTT
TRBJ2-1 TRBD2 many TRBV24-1 CATSDRTSGSYYNEQFF TGTGCCACCAGTGATAGGACTAGCGGGAGTTATTACAATGAGCAGTTCTTC
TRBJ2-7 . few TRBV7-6 CASSPMWPATSYEQYF TGTGCCAGCAGCCCTATGTGGCCCGCCACCTCCTACGAGCAGTACTTC
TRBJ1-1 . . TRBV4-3 CASSQGAFGLNTEAFF TGCGCCAGCAGCCAGGGGGCTTTTGGCCTGAACACTGAAGCTTTCTTT
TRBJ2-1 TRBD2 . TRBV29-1 CSDIVPETSLPNEQFF TGCAGCGACATTGTACCCGAGACTAGCCTCCCCAATGAGCAGTTCTTC
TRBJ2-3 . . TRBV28 CASETISDTQYF TGTGCCAGTGAGACTATTTCAGATACGCAGTATTTT
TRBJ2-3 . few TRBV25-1 CASSEYTLGADTQYF TGTGCCAGCAGTGAATACACCCTAGGGGCTGATACGCAGTATTTT
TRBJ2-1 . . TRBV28 CASRLLAANEQFF TGTGCCAGCAGGCTCCTGGCTGCCAATGAGCAGTTCTTC
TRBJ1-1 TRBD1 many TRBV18 CASSPQTGGLSTEAFF TGTGCCAGCTCACCACAAACAGGGGGCTTGAGCACTGAAGCTTTCTTT
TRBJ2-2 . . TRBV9 CASSVDGRNTGELFF TGTGCCAGCAGCGTAGACGGGAGGAACACCGGGGAGCTGTTTTTT
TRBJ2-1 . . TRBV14 CASSQVYNEQFF TGTGCCAGCAGCCAAGTTTACAATGAGCAGTTCTTC
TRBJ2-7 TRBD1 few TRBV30 CAWSRDRFSYEQYF TGTGCCTGGAGTCGGGACAGGTTCTCCTACGAGCAGTACTTC
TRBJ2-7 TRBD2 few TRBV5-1 CASSRASGRTSYEQYF TGCGCCAGCAGCAGGGCTAGCGGGAGGACCTCCTACGAGCAGTACTTC
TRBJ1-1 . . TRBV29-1 CSVEAAAFEAFF TGCAGCGTTGAAGCGGCAGCCTTTGAAGCTTTCTTT
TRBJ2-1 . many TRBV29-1 CSVDWRERGYEQFF TGCAGCGTTGATTGGCGGGAGAGGGGGTATGAGCAGTTCTTC
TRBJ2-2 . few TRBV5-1 CASSLETGWNPGELFF TGCGCCAGCAGCTTGGAAACGGGGTGGAATCCCGGGGAGCTGTTTTTT
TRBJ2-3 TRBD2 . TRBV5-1 CASSGGTSGIGRTDTQYF TGCGCCAGCAGCGGCGGGACTAGCGGGATCGGGCGCACAGATACGCAGTATTTT
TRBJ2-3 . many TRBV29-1 CSVGASDTDTQYF TGCAGCGTTGGGGCTAGCGACACAGATACGCAGTATTTT
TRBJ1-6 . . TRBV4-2 CASSPGGSGEIQSSPLHF TGTGCCAGCAGCCCGGGGGGATCAGGAGAGATCCAAAGTTCACCCCTCCACTTT
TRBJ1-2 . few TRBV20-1 CSASPAGRYGYTF TGCAGTGCTAGCCCCGCAGGGCGCTATGGCTACACCTTC
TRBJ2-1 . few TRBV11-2 CASSRVRGGPYNEQFF TGTGCCAGCAGTCGGGTCAGGGGAGGCCCCTACAATGAGCAGTTCTTC
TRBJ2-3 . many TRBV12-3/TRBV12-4 CASSPSGSSTDTQYF TGTGCCAGCAGTCCATCGGGCTCTAGCACAGATACGCAGTATTTT
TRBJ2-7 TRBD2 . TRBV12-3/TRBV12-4 CASSRPDSGSGYEQYF TGTGCCAGCAGTCGCCCGGATAGCGGGAGTGGCTACGAGCAGTACTTC
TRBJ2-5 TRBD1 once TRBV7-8 CASSSDRVGTQYF TGTGCCAGCAGCTCGGACAGGGTTGGGACCCAGTACTTC
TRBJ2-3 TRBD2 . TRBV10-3 CAILDPAGSTDTQYF TGTGCCATCTTGGACCCAGCGGGGAGCACAGATACGCAGTATTTT
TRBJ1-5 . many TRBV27 CASSLRGVVSNQPQHF TGTGCCAGCAGTTTACGGGGGGTTGTAAGCAATCAGCCCCAGCATTTT
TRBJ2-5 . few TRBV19 CASSIAYQETQYF TGTGCCAGTAGTATAGCGTACCAAGAGACCCAGTACTTC
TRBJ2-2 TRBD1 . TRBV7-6 CASSRMTGLTGELFF TGTGCCAGCAGCCGGATGACAGGGCTCACCGGGGAGCTGTTTTTT
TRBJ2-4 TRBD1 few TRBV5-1 CASSLTGQRNIQYF TGCGCCAGCAGCTTGACGGGACAGCGAAACATTCAGTACTTC
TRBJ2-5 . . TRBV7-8 CASSHPPIDRLLETQYF TGTGCCAGCAGCCACCCACCGATTGACAGACTTTTGGAGACCCAGTACTTC
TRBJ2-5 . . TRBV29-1 CSTTGGQETQYF TGCAGCACGACAGGAGGCCAAGAGACCCAGTACTTC
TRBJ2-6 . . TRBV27 CASSPRLNSGANVLTF TGTGCCAGCAGTCCCCGACTGAACTCTGGGGCCAACGTCCTGACTTTC
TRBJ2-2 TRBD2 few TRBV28 CASSTLAGGDTGELFF TGTGCCAGCAGTACGCTAGCGGGAGGAGATACCGGGGAGCTGTTTTTT
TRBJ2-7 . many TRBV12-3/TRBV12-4 CASNPGLSSYEQYF TGTGCCAGCAATCCGGGCCTTAGCTCCTACGAGCAGTACTTC
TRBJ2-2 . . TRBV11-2 CASSLGTFHTGELFF TGTGCCAGCAGCTTAGGGACTTTCCACACCGGGGAGCTGTTTTTT